This entry is about one TCR beta chain. The record originates from a study of T cells after yellow fever vaccination. The V and J ends lost 11 bases and 0 bases respectively, with 17 bases between them. CDR1 is SNHLY, CDR2 FYNNEI, per germline. The CDR3 has 14 amino acids. MiXCR, applied by TCRdb to the 5' RACE reads, yields one record per CDR3 protein. Of over 250,000 distinct CDR3 sequences in the sample, 5.2% were seen once. Sequencing used CD4+ T cells sorted from PBMCs, obtained on the day of the yellow fever booster vaccination. This chain joins TRBV2 and TRBJ2-7; no definite D call. The receptor was derived from a man between 18 and 35 years old who received the YFV17D yellow fever vaccine. In nucleotides, the CDR3 is TGTGCCTCAGATAGAGGTCCGAGCTCCTACGAGCAGTACTTC. Its translation: CASDRGPSSYEQYF.